Sequencing of this T cell receptor beta chain was carried out in a study of blood T cells in healthy people across ages (dated by TCRdb to 2013 to 2016). Study-wide context: Template switching captured roughly one uniquely barcoded TCR beta cDNA molecule per two T cells in model experiments. To track age-related changes in TCR beta repertoire diversity, the study relied on deep sequencing normalized with unique cDNA molecular identifiers. The donors were divided into four age groups: young (average approximately 17 years), middle-aged (about 40), aged (approximately 59) and long-lived (more than 75). To avoid experimental bias, donors of different ages were distributed randomly across sequencing lanes. Two additional independent replicas of 1 million unique cDNA reads from the same blood draw were analyzed for two donors (one aged 18 to 30 and one aged 80 or older). What the work shows at the level of the full study, not this receptor alone: The long-lived group showed more naive CD4+ T cells, fewer expanded clones and increased TCR diversity than the aged group, suggesting age selection. The percentage of naive T cells measured by flow cytometry correlated strongly with observed TCR beta diversity. Observed TCR beta diversity per million T cells fell roughly linearly with age, and a significant reduction was already apparent by age about 36. Donor CMV infection status was unknown, potentially confounding age-related changes in expanded clonotypes. Total diversity estimates from one million sequenced T cells were considered lower bounds and underestimates. Bulk unsorted PBMC profiling prevented conclusive comparison of naive and antigen-experienced compartments.

Its CDR3 holds 14 amino acids, cysteine through phenylalanine. Only CDR3 DNA remains: 42 bases, in frame from the first base. Trimming removed 2 bases from V and 3 bases from J; the gene matches leave 3 bases unexplained. Taken from the germline V gene, the CDR1 and CDR2 loops are LGHNA and YSLEER. The approximately 40 donors, aged 6 to 90 years, were systemically healthy Caucasian individuals from Russia. Each donor gave ten milliliters of peripheral blood, collected into EDTA-treated Vacutainer tubes. Ficoll-Paque density-gradient centrifugation was used to isolate PBMCs, with at least 6.5 million obtained per sample. Trizol reagent was used to extract total RNA from the PBMCs, yielding at least 5.5 micrograms per sample. For every donor, flow cytometry on a PBMC aliquot measured the percentage of naive CD45RAhigh/CD27high T cells. The library was generated by 5' RACE. The sequencer was an Illumina HiSeq 2500. A second 7 to 11 cycle PCR used a sample-barcoded 5' primer and a J-beta primer mix. A template-switch 5' adaptor carrying 12 random nucleotides introduced a unique molecular identifier onto each TCR beta cDNA molecule. Each sample yielded at least 3 million CDR3-containing paired-end reads. The Mint cDNA synthesis kit, primed by a TRBC-specific oligonucleotide, was used to synthesize first-strand cDNA from all RNA. After uracil-DNA glycosylase treatment, a first 18-cycle PCR used universal primers M1SS and BC2_uni_R on all cDNA. The published analysis was carried out like this. Each sample was normalized by randomly selecting 1 million high-quality reads, each carrying a distinct molecular identifier. Reads sharing molecular identifiers were discarded rather than binned into consensus sequences. MiTCR, with a Q25 quality threshold and the strictest error-elimination algorithm, was used for CDR3 identification, clonotype clustering and error correction. A nonparametric unseen species model using Euler transformation provided a lower-bound estimate of total TCR beta diversity. The raw public reads went through TCRdb reprocessing: fastp at Q25, MiXCR clone calling, in-frame beta chains kept. Rows are unified per CDR3 protein, each entry keeping the most common DNA and genes. TCRdb assigned the V and J calls; the authors' analysis was not used. The sample contains roughly 1.4 million distinct CDR3 sequences, roughly 64% of them found a single time. Together, the top ten hold roughly 6.3% of the sample.

This clonotype was observed a handful of times. Its antigen has not been determined. Per-nucleotide qualities are absent, and no much larger clonotype sits a single base away. This TCR came from a man aged 18-30 years in good health. The chain was built from TRBV4-3 and TRBJ2-5, and 7 junction bases match TRBD2. The sample consisted of blood. At the DNA level, the sequence is TGCGCCAGCAGCCAATGGACTAGGGAAGAGACCCAGTACTTC. Translated, this is CASSQWTREETQYF.